This passage covers 12 T cell receptor beta chains from one sample sequenced in a study of cytomegalovirus exposure and HLA in healthy donors (dated by TCRdb to about 2017). Library generation was performed with the immunoSEQ multiplex PCR assay. For the multiplex PCR, a mixture combining 60 forward primers for TCR Vbeta segments and 13 reverse primers for TCR Jbeta segments was used. TCRdb took this table from immuneACCESS and kept in-frame rearrangements with V and J called. Such tables lack part of the clones; where checked against another copy, unresolved V genes explain under half of the gap, and the rest is unexplained. The sample table lists 200,000 or so clones, about 83% of them with a count of one. 15% to 18% of the sample goes to the ten largest clones. The sample consisted of PBMCs. The receptors shown here come from a middle-aged man in good health and CMV-seronegative.

This clone was seen only a few times. CDR3 region: CASSLKRGGTGELFF. The CDR3, as DNA: TGTGCCAGCAGCTTAAAGCGGGGGGGCACCGGGGAGCTGTTTTTT. The gene calls are TRBV7-3 and TRBJ2-2; TRBD2 matches 10 bases. The CDR3 is 15 residues long. Germline V gene sequence: CDR1 SGHTA, CDR2 FQGTGA. J lost 4 bases, V lost 1 base, and 0 bases had no gene match. Full variable domain (missing parts from reference TRBV7-3 and TRBJ2-2): GAGVSQTPSNKVTEKGKYVELRCDPISGHTALYWYRQSLGQGPEFLIYFQGTGAADDSGLPNDRFFAVRPEGSVSTLKIQRTERGDSAVYLCASSLKRGGTGELFFGEGSRLTVL.

The V gene is TRBV19, the J gene TRBJ2-1; 9 bases are a match to TRBD1. The CDR3 is made up of 14 amino acids. Germline CDR1 is LNHDA and CDR2 is SQIVND (reference sequence). The V gene end was trimmed by 5 bases and the J gene end by 10 bases; junction bases not matched to a gene: 9. The CDR3 coding sequence is TGTGCCAGTAGTGCGGACCTCGGGACAGGGGAGCAGTTCTTC. Its protein is CASSADLGTGEQFF.

The CDR3 DNA sequence: TGTGCCAGCAGCCGTACGGGTCCAACTTCCGAAAAACTGTTTTTT. Protein: CASSRTGPTSEKLFF. The J gene is TRBJ1-4, the V gene TRBV5-5; D gene unclear. CDR1 is SGHKS, CDR2 YYEKEE, per germline (reference sequence). V was pared by 4 bases and J by 8 bases, with 18 bases between. The CDR3 runs 15 residues.

The gene calls are TRBV2 and TRBJ2-7; 8 bases line up with TRBD1. CDR1 is SNHLY, CDR2 FYNNEI, per germline. This CDR3 is 14 amino acids long. CDR3 loop: CVLQARDRSYEQYF. DNA of the CDR3: TGTGTACTTCAGGCCAGGGACAGGTCCTACGAGCAGTACTTC.

The rearrangement joins TRBV15 to TRBJ1-1, with 7 bases that match TRBD1. Trimming at V came to 3 bases and at J to 6 bases, leaving 10 bases not matched to a gene. The CDR3 extends over 15 amino acids. CDR1 LNHNV and CDR2 YYDKDF come from the germline V gene (reference sequence). The CDR3 DNA is TGTGCCACCAGCAGGGTTTCAGGGGGTAGGGCTGAAGCTTTCTTT. It specifies CATSRVSGGRAEAFF.

CDR3 coding DNA: TGTGCCAGCAGTTATGGAGGTCGATATGGCTACACCTTC. The encoded protein is CASSYGGRYGYTF. The rearrangement links TRBV28 to TRBJ1-2; D is unresolved. The germline CDR1 and CDR2 sequences are MDHEN and SYDVKM. The CDR3 is made up of 13 amino acids. Deletions cut 4 bases from V and 5 bases from J, with 11 bases between.

Of note for this clone: Mismatch with germline at one junction end may stem from a read error. The chain combines TRBV2 with TRBJ1-1, with D uncertain. Germline V gene sequence: CDR1 SNHLY, CDR2 FYNNEI. The CDR3 is 13 residues long. CDR3 nucleotides: TGTGCCAGTAGTGAGCCTATGAACACTGAAGCTTTCTTT. Its translation: CASSEPMNTEAFF.

The rearrangement links TRBV4-2 to TRBJ1-3; D perhaps matches TRBD1 (6 bases). Trimming stripped 3 bases from V and 2 bases from J, with 8 bases between. This CDR3 contains 14 residues. CDR1 LGHNA and CDR2 YNFKEQ come from the germline V gene. CDR3 region: CASSQDSTGNTIYF. CDR3 coding DNA: TGTGCCAGCAGCCAGGACAGTACTGGAAACACCATATATTTT.

Note on this clone: An end of the junction differs from the germline gene, which may be a read error. The chain recombines TRBV7-9 with TRBJ1-1; no clear D. From germline, CDR1 is SEHNR and CDR2 FQNEAQ (reference sequence). The CDR3 totals 12 residues. The CDR3, as DNA: TGTTCCAGCAGCTCCGAAAGCTTCGGAGCTTTCTTT. It yields the protein CSSSSESFGAFF.

This chain links TRBV6-1 with TRBJ1-1; the match to TRBD1 covers 9 bases. Germline V gene lookup returns CDR1 MNHNS and CDR2 SASEGT. With V trimmed by 2 bases and J by 6 bases, 4 bases remained unmatched. The CDR3 consists of 14 residues. The CDR3 sequence is CASSETGGVSEAFF. The CDR3 DNA reads as TGTGCCAGCAGTGAAACAGGGGGCGTCTCTGAAGCTTTCTTT.

V and J are TRBV6-6 and TRBJ2-2; D is unclear. V dropped 6 bases and J dropped 1 base, with 9 bases sitting between them. Germline lookup yields CDR1 MNHNY and CDR2 SVGAGI (reference sequence). This CDR3 spans 14 amino acids. The CDR3 sequence is CASSLTVNTGELFF. The CDR3 DNA sequence: TGTGCCAGCAGCCTAACAGTGAACACCGGGGAGCTGTTTTTT.

The chain links TRBV12-5 to TRBJ1-2; possibly TRBD1 for D (5 bases). Germline V gene data show CDR1 as LGHNT and CDR2 as FRNRAP. The CDR3 consists of 17 residues. Trimming shortened V by 5 bases and J by 0 bases, and 19 bases separated the two germline ends. The CDR3 is CASGPGLIQATNYGYTF. The CDR3 coding sequence is TGTGCTAGTGGTCCTGGGCTAATACAGGCTACTAACTATGGCTACACCTTC.